The clone carrying this TCR beta chain was detected a few times. The antigen is not known. TCRdb reprocessed the 5' RACE reads via MiXCR and lists one record per CDR3 protein. This sample has 500,000 to 650,000 distinct CDR3 sequences; around an eighth occur once, and the top ten carry 15%. The data originate from a study of T cells after yellow fever vaccination. Study summary: The fractions with low cell numbers were processed using SMART-Seq v4 Ultra Low Input. Study-wide points: A faster peak, day 5 versus 15, was reached by the weaker secondary response.

The CDR3 runs 15 residues. Trimming took off 5 bases at V and 0 bases at J, with 12 bases between the two ends. CDR1 is MGHDK and CDR2 is SYGVNS in the germline V gene. The specimen was PBMCs, collected on the day of the yellow fever booster vaccination. V and J are TRBV25-1 and TRBJ2-3, with a weak D call TRBD1 (5 bases). The sequence was obtained from a man aged 25 to 40 who received the YFV17D yellow fever vaccine. CDR3 sequence: CASSKTDSSTDTQYF. In DNA, the CDR3 is TGTGCCAGCAGTAAGACAGATTCTAGCACAGATACGCAGTATTTT.